These 24 T cell receptor beta chains were all obtained from the same sample, sequenced in a study of human T cells and chemical hapten exposure (dated by TCRdb to about 2021). Libraries were built with 5' RACE. Sequencing was carried out with an Illumina MiSeq. TCRdb cleaned the public reads at Q25 with fastp, built clones with MiXCR and kept in-frame beta chains. Merged by CDR3 protein, the rows form single entries marked with the most common genes and DNA. Recorded for this sample are tens of thousands of distinct CDR3 sequences; roughly 15% of them occurred a single time. The top ten constitute under 7.5% of the sample. Total RNA was extracted from unfractionated whole blood that had been collected in Tempus Blood RNA tubes. These receptors were taken from a female donor in good health.

This clonotype was found a few times. The gene calls are TRBV7-9 and TRBJ2-7; D is possibly TRBD1 (5 bases). In germline, CDR1 is SEHNR, CDR2 FQNEAQ (reference sequence). CDR3 length: 13 amino acids. V was clipped by 5 bases and J by 4 bases, with 12 bases between them. CDR3 bases: TGTGCCAGCAGCCATGGAACAGGATACGAGCAGTACTTC. Protein: CASSHGTGYEQYF. The entire variable domain, with the rest obtained from reference TRBV7-9 and TRBJ2-7, is as follows: DTGVSQNPRHKITKRGQNVTFRCDPISEHNRLYWYRQTLGQGPEFLTYFQNEAQLEKSRLLSDRFSAERPKGSFSTLEIQRTEQGDSAMYLCASSHGTGYEQYFGPGTRLTVT.

V usage is TRBV6-2 or TRBV6-3 and J usage is TRBJ2-7, with 10 bases lining up with TRBD2. CDR1 is MNHEY, CDR2 SVGEGT, per germline. The CDR3 covers 15 residues. Germline trimming cut 6 bases from V and 3 bases from J; bases unmatched to any gene: 8. CDR3 coding DNA: TGTGCCAGCAGAATACCTAGCGGGGGAAGCTACGAGCAGTACTTC. Protein product: CASRIPSGGSYEQYF.

The J gene is TRBJ2-1, the V gene TRBV7-9, with D uncertain. With 3 bases removed from V and 2 bases from J, the gap between germline ends came to 8 bases. CDR3 length: 14 amino acids. From germline, CDR1 is SEHNR and CDR2 FQNEAQ (reference sequence). In DNA form, the CDR3 reads TGTGCCAGCAGCTTTATACAGACCTACAATGAGCAGTTCTTC. Amino acid sequence: CASSFIQTYNEQFF.

The V call is TRBV28, the J call TRBJ2-1, with TRBD2 matching 9 bases. V lost 6 bases and J lost 0; bases outside the gene matches: 3. This CDR3 is 15 amino acids long. Germline V lookup: CDR1 MDHEN, CDR2 SYDVKM. DNA for the CDR3: TGTGCCAGCAGGAATAGCGGGAGCTCCTACAATGAGCAGTTCTTC. It codes for CASRNSGSSYNEQFF.

This chain links TRBV6-6 with TRBJ1-1; TRBD1 matches 7 bases. Germline V gives CDR1 MNHNY, CDR2 SVGAGI (reference sequence). Trimming removed 7 bases from V and 3 bases from J; junction bases left unmatched: 8. The CDR3 covers 14 residues. The CDR3 DNA reads as TGTGCCAGCATCATCTCACAGGGGTACACTGAAGCTTTCTTT. This gives the protein CASIISQGYTEAFF.

The chain has TRBV12-3 or TRBV12-4 and TRBJ2-7; 8 positions match TRBD2. Trimming removed 6 bases from V and 7 bases from J; junction bases left unmatched: 14. CDR3 size: 15 residues. Here the CDR3 reads CASSEQAGDGQEQYF. CDR3 sequence (DNA): TGTGCCAGCAGCGAACAAGCGGGGGACGGGCAAGAGCAGTACTTC.

The chain employs TRBV6-6 and TRBJ2-5; D ambiguous. The CDR3 has 14 amino acids. Germline V gives CDR1 MNHNY, CDR2 SVGAGI (reference sequence). V was trimmed by 7 bases and J by 2 bases, leaving 14 bases between them. For the CDR3, the DNA is TGTGCCAGCAACCTCAGGCCTGGTCAAGAGACCCAGTACTTC. Its protein product is CASNLRPGQETQYF.

This clonotype was counted many times. The chain has TRBV20-1 and TRBJ2-7; TRBD1 is a possible D gene (7 bases). The CDR3 loop spans 16 amino acids. V was cut by 7 bases and J by 3 bases, with 25 bases left in between. In germline, CDR1 is DFQATT, CDR2 SNEGSKA (reference sequence). The CDR3 region is CSVPGGGSYNLYEQYF. The DNA of the CDR3 is TGCAGTGTCCCCGGAGGGGGCAGCTATAATCTCTACGAGCAGTACTTC.

The chain uses TRBV11-2 and TRBJ1-1; D gene uncertain. This CDR3 spans 12 amino acids. Germline loops: CDR1 SGHAT, CDR2 FQNNGV. V was trimmed by 3 bases and J by 7 bases, leaving 9 bases between them. Written as DNA, the CDR3 is TGTGCCAGCAGCTTTATTAGTAATGAAGCTTTCTTT. Residues: CASSFISNEAFF.

This clonotype was seen a few times. The chain is built from TRBV27 and TRBJ2-3; 13 bases are a match to TRBD2. Germline CDR1 reads MNHEY; CDR2 reads SMNVEV (reference sequence). The CDR3 totals 14 residues. Losses at the gene ends were 8 bases for V and 4 bases for J; bases not matched to a gene: 3. For the CDR3, the DNA is TGTGCCAGCCGTGGACTAGCGGGAGCAGATACGCAGTATTTT. Its protein product is CASRGLAGADTQYF.

This clonotype was recorded a few times. The V gene is TRBV5-1, the J gene TRBJ2-3, with D perhaps TRBD1 or TRBD2 (5 bases each). This CDR3 is built from 15 residues. Per the germline V gene, CDR1 is SGHRS and CDR2 is YFSETQ. Trimming removed 3 bases from V and 6 bases from J, with 17 bases in between. CDR3 region: CASSSYGTPGDTQYF. Here the CDR3 DNA reads TGCGCCAGCAGCTCTTACGGGACGCCCGGGGATACGCAGTATTTT.

This chain links TRBV6-2 or TRBV6-3 with TRBJ1-5; perhaps TRBD1 as D (6 bases). CDR1 is MNHEY, CDR2 SVGEGT, per germline. The V end was cut by 3 bases, the J end by 4 bases, with 10 bases between. This CDR3 has 14 residues. CDR3 DNA sequence: TGTGCCAGCAGTTATCCCAGGGGTAATCAGCCCCAGCATTTT. As protein: CASSYPRGNQPQHF.

There are a few counts of this clonotype. The chain links TRBV6-6 to TRBJ2-6; no clear D gene. Trimming removed 6 bases from V and 2 bases from J, with 17 bases in between. Germline V gene sequence: CDR1 MNHNY, CDR2 SVGAGI (reference sequence). The CDR3 is 17 amino acids. CDR3 loop: CASSRDVGPTGANVLTF. As DNA, the CDR3 is TGTGCCAGCAGCCGAGACGTGGGCCCCACTGGGGCCAACGTCCTGACTTTC.

V is TRBV4-3 and J is TRBJ1-2, with D possibly being TRBD1 (6 bases). Germline V lookup: CDR1 LGHNA, CDR2 YSLEER. CDR3 length equals 14 residues. V was pared by 1 base and J by 8 bases, with 14 bases between. CDR3 sequence reads: CASSQVQGGDGYTF. The CDR3 DNA sequence: TGCGCCAGCAGCCAAGTACAGGGCGGCGACGGCTACACCTTC.

This chain connects TRBV6-5 to TRBJ2-7; TRBD2 matches 7 bases. CDR3 length: 14 residues. Germline CDR1 and CDR2: MNHEY and SVGAGI. Trimming at V came to 5 bases and at J to 3 bases, leaving 7 bases not matched to a gene. The chain's CDR3 is CASSRSSGIYEQYF. For the CDR3, the DNA is TGTGCCAGCAGTCGATCTAGCGGAATCTACGAGCAGTACTTC.

V usage is TRBV20-1 and J usage is TRBJ1-1; D gene ambiguous. Per germline, CDR1 DFQATT and CDR2 SNEGSKA (reference sequence). The CDR3 length is 15 residues. Trimming took off 0 bases at V and 0 bases at J, with 11 bases between the two ends. CDR3 DNA sequence: TGCAGTGCTAGAGATGGTCAGCATTTGAACACTGAAGCTTTCTTT. This sequence encodes CSARDGQHLNTEAFF.

This clonotype was counted a few times. This chain connects TRBV6-1 to TRBJ2-1, with 9 nucleotides matching TRBD2. The junction had 7 bases not matched to a gene; V was cut back by 3 bases and J by 4 bases. The germline V gene encodes CDR1 MNHNS and CDR2 SASEGT. The CDR3 covers 16 residues. The CDR3 region is CASSDPSGGFYNEQFF. CDR3 DNA: TGTGCCAGCAGTGATCCGAGCGGGGGGTTTTACAATGAGCAGTTCTTC.

The chain combines TRBV2 with TRBJ2-1; D possibly corresponds to TRBD1 (6 bases). The CDR3 loop spans 11 amino acids. Trimming removed 11 bases from V and 4 bases from J, with 9 bases in between. Germline V CDR1 and CDR2: SNHLY, FYNNEI. CDR3 nucleotides: TGTGCCGGTGGACAGTACAATGAGCAGTTCTTC. This sequence encodes CAGGQYNEQFF.

This clonotype was seen only a few times. This chain links TRBV3-1 with TRBJ1-1; TRBD1 might be the D (5 bases). This CDR3 region has 13 residues. Trimming stripped 0 bases from V and 9 bases from J, with 11 bases between. From germline, CDR1 is LGHDT and CDR2 YNNKEL (reference sequence). CDR3 sequence reads: CASSQDRGPKAFF. Written as DNA, the CDR3 is TGTGCCAGCAGCCAAGATCGGGGCCCCAAAGCTTTCTTT.

This clonotype has just a few counts. This CDR3 is CASSSTRDREEQYF. The DNA of the CDR3 is TGTGCCAGCAGCTCGACGAGGGACAGGGAGGAGCAGTACTTC. V and J are TRBV7-9 and TRBJ2-7; 9 nucleotides agree with TRBD1. The CDR3 is made up of 14 amino acids. Germline lookup yields CDR1 SEHNR and CDR2 FQNEAQ (reference sequence). V dropped 4 bases and J dropped 7; count of bases not matched to a gene: 8.

There are a few counts of this clonotype. This chain links TRBV20-1 with TRBJ2-5; perhaps TRBD2 as D (5 bases). The V and J ends lost 2 bases and 6 bases respectively, with 10 bases between them. The CDR3 length is 12 residues. Germline V gives CDR1 DFQATT, CDR2 SNEGSKA (reference sequence). CDR3 nucleotides: TGCAGTGCTAGACTAGCAGCGCAGACCCAGTACTTC. This translates into CSARLAAQTQYF.

This clonotype has a handful of counts. The J gene is TRBJ2-1, the V gene TRBV10-3; perhaps TRBD2 as D (7 bases). CDR3 length equals 13 residues. Per the germline V gene, CDR1 is ENHRY and CDR2 is SYGVKD. Trimming removed 6 bases at V and 8 bases at J, with 14 bases between. In DNA, the CDR3 is TGTGCCATCAGACCTACGGGGGGCCATGAGCAGTTCTTC. This translates into CAIRPTGGHEQFF.

The chain has TRBV7-6 and TRBJ2-1, with TRBD2 identical over 10 bases. The germline gives CDR1 SGHVS, CDR2 FNYEAQ. Trimming at V came to 1 base and at J to 8 bases, leaving 11 bases not matched to a gene. The CDR3 contains 17 residues. CDR3 in amino acids: CASSLEGTSEGVDEQFF. The CDR3, as DNA: TGTGCCAGCAGCTTAGAAGGGACTAGCGAGGGGGTAGATGAGCAGTTCTTC.

This CDR3 reads CASSSFKGDTEAFF. CDR3 DNA: TGTGCCAGCAGCTCTTTTAAGGGGGACACTGAAGCTTTCTTT. The V and J genes are TRBV9 and TRBJ1-1, with D tentatively TRBD1 (6 bases). V was pared by 4 bases and J by 3 bases, with 13 bases between. Germline values: CDR1 SGDLS, CDR2 YYNGEE. The CDR3 extends over 14 amino acids.